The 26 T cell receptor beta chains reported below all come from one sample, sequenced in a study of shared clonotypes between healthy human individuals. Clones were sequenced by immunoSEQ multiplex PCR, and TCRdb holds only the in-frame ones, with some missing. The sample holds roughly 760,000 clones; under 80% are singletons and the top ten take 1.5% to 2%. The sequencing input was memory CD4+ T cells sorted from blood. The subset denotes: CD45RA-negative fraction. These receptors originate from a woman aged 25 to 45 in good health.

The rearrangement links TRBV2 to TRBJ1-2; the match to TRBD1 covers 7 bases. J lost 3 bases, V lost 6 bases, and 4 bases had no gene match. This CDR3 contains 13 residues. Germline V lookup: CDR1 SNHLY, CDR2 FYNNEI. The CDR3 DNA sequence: TGTGCCAGCAGAAAAGGGGGCGACTATGGCTACACCTTC. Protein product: CASRKGGDYGYTF.

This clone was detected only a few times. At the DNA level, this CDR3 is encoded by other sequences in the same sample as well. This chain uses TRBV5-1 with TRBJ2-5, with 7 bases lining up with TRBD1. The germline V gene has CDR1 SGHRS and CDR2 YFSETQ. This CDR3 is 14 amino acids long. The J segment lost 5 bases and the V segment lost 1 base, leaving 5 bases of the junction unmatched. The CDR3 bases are TGCGCCAGCAGCTTGTTGAGGGGGCGGGAGACCCAGTACTTC. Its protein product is CASSLLRGRETQYF.

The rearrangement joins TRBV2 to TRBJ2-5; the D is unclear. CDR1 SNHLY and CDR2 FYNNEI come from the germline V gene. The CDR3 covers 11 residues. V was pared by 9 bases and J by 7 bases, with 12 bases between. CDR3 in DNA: TGTGCCAGTGAATCTTCGGGGACCCAGTACTTC. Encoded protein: CASESSGTQYF. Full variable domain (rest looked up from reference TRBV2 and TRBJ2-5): EPEVTQTPSHQVTQMGQEVILRCVPISNHLYFYWYRQILGQKVEFLVSFYNNEISEKSEIFDDQFSVERPDGSNFTLKIRSTKLEDSAMYFCASESSGTQYFGPGTRLLVL.

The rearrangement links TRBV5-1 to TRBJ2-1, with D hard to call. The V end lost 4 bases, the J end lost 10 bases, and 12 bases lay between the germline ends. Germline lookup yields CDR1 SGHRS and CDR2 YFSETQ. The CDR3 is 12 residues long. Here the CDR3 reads CASSAQDVEQFF. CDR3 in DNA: TGCGCCAGCAGCGCACAAGATGTAGAGCAGTTCTTC. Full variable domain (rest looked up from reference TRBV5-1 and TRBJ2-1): KAGVTQTPRYLIKTRGQQVTLSCSPISGHRSVSWYQQTPGQGLQFLFEYFSETQRNKGNFPGRFSGRQFSNSRSEMNVSTLELGDSALYLCASSAQDVEQFFGPGTRLTVL.

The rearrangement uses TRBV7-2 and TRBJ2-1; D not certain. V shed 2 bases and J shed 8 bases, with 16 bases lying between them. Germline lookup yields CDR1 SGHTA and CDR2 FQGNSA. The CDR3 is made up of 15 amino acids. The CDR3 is CASSLYGSGRDEQFF. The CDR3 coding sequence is TGTGCCAGCAGCTTATATGGCTCGGGTCGGGATGAGCAGTTCTTC.

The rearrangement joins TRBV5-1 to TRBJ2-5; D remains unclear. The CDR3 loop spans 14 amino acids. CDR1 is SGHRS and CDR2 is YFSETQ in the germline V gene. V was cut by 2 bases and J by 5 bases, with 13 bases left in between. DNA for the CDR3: TGCGCCAGCAGCTTCGGAGTCCCCAGTGAGACCCAGTACTTC. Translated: CASSFGVPSETQYF.

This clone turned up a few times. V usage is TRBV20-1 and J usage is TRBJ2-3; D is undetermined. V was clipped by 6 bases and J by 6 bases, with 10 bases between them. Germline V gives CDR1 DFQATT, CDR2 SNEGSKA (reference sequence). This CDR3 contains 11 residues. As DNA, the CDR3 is TGCAGTGCCCCGGCCTACGATACGCAGTATTTT. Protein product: CSAPAYDTQYF.

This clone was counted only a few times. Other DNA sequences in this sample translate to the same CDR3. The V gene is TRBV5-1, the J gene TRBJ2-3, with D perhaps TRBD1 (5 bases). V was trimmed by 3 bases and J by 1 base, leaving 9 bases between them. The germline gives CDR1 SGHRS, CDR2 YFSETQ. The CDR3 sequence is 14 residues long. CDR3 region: CASSSSTGTDTQYF. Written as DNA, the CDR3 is TGCGCCAGCAGCTCCTCGACAGGCACAGATACGCAGTATTTT. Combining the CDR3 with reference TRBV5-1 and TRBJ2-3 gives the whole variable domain KAGVTQTPRYLIKTRGQQVTLSCSPISGHRSVSWYQQTPGQGLQFLFEYFSETQRNKGNFPGRFSGRQFSNSRSEMNVSTLELGDSALYLCASSSSTGTDTQYFGPGTRLTVL.

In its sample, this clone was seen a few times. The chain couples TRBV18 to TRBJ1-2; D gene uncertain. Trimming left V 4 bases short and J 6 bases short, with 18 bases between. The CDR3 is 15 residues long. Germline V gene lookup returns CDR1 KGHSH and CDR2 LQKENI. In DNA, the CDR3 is TGTGCCAGCTCACGATCGCTGACGGAAGGGCATGGCTACACCTTC. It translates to CASSRSLTEGHGYTF.

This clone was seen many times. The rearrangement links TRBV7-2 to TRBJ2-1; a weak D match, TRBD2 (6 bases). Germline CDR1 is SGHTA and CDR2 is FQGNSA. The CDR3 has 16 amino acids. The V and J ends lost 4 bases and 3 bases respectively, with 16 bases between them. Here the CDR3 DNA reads TGTGCCAGCAGCTCGCGACTAGGAGGTATCTACAATGAGCAGTTCTTC. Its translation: CASSSRLGGIYNEQFF.

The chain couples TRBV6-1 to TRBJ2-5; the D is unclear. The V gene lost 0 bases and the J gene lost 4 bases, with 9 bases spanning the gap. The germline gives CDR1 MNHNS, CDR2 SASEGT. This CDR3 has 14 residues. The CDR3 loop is CASSEAPARETQYF. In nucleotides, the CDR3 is TGTGCCAGCAGTGAAGCTCCAGCCCGAGAGACCCAGTACTTC.

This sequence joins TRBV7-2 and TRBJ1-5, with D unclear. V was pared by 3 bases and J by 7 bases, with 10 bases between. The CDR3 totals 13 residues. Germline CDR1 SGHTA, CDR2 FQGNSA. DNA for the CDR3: TGTGCCAGCAGCTTCGATATGGGGCAGCCCCAGCATTTT. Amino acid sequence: CASSFDMGQPQHF.

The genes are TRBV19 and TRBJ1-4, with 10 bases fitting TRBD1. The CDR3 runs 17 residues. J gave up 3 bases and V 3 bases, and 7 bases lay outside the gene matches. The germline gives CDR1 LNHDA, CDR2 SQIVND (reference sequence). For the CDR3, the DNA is TGTGCCAGTAGTATGGACAGGGGGAATTTGGCTAATGAAAAACTGTTTTTT. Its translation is CASSMDRGNLANEKLFF.

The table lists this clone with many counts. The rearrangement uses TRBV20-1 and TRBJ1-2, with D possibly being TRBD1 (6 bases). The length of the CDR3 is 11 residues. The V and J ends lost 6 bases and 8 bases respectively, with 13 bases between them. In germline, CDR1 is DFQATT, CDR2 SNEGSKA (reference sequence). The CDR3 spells CSAGRQVGYTF. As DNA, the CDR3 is TGCAGTGCAGGTCGACAGGTGGGCTACACCTTC.

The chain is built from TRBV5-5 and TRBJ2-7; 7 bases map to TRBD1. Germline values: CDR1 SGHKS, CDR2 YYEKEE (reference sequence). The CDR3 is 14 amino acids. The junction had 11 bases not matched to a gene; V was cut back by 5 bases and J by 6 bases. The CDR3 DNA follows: TGTGCCAGCAGAAAGACAGGGACGGGGTTCGAGCAGTACTTC. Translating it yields CASRKTGTGFEQYF. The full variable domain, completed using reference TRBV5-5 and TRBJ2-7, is DAGVTQSPTHLIKTRGQQVTLRCSPISGHKSVSWYQQVLGQGPQFIFQYYEKEERGRGNFPDRFSARQFPNYSSELNVNALLLGDSALYLCASRKTGTGFEQYFGPGTRLTVT.

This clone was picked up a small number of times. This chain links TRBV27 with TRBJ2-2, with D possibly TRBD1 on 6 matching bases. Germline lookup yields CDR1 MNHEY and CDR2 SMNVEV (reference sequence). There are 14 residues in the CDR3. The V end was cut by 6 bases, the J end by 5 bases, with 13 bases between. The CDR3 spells CASRVTGLTGELFF. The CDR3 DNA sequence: TGTGCCAGCAGGGTTACAGGGTTGACCGGGGAGCTGTTTTTT.

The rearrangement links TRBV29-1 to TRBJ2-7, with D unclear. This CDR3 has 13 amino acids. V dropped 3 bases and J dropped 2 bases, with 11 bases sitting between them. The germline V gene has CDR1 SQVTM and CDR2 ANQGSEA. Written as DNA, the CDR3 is TGCAGCGTTGACCAGGAAAATACCTACGAGCAGTACTTC. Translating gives CSVDQENTYEQYF.

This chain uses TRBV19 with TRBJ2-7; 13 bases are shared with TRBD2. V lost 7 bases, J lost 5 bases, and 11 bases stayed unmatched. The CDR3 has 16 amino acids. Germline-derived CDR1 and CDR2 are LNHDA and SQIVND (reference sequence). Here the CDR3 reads CASNTRTSGSAHEQYF. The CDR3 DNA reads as TGTGCCAGTAATACCCGGACTAGCGGGAGCGCCCACGAGCAGTACTTC.

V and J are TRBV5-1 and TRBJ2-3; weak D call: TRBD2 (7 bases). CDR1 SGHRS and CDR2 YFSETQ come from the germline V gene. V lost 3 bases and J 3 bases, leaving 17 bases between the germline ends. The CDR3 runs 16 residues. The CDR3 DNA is TGCGCCAGCAGCTCCGGACCGAAGGGGGGGACAGATACGCAGTATTTT. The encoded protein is CASSSGPKGGTDTQYF.

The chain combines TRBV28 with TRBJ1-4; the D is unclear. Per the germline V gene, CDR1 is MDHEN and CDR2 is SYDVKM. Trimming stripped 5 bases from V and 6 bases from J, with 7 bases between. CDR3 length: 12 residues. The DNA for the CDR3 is TGTGCCAGCAGTCCCTTTTATGAAAAACTGTTTTTT. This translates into CASSPFYEKLFF.

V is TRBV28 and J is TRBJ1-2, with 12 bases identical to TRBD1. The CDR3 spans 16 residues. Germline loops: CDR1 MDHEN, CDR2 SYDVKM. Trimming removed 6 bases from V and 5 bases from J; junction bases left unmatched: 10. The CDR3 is CASSGTGGKILYGYTF. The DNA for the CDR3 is TGTGCCAGCAGCGGGACAGGGGGCAAAATACTGTATGGCTACACCTTC.

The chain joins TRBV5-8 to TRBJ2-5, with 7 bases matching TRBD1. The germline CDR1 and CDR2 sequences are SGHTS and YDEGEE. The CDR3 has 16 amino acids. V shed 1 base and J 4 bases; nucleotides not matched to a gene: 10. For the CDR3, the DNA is TGTGCCAGCAGCTTGTGGGGAAGGGGGCGCGGAGAGACCCAGTACTTC. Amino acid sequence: CASSLWGRGRGETQYF. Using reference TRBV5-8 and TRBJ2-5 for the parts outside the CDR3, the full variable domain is EAGVTQSPTHLIKTRGQQATLRCSPISGHTSVYWYQQALGLGLQFLLWYDEGEERNRGNFPPRFSGRQFPNYSSELNVNALELEDSALYLCASSLWGRGRGETQYFGPGTRLLVL.

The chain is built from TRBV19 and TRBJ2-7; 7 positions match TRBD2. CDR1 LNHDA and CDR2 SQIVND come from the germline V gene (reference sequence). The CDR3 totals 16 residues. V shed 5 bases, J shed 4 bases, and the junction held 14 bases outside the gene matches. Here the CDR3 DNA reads TGTGCCAGTAGTGGTCGTGGCGGGAGAGAACGATACGAGCAGTACTTC. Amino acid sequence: CASSGRGGRERYEQYF.

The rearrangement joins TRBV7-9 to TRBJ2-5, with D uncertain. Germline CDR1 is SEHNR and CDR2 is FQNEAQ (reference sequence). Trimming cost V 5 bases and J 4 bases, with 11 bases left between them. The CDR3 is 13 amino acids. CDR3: CASSPKGPETQYF. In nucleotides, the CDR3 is TGTGCCAGCAGCCCCAAGGGTCCAGAGACCCAGTACTTC.

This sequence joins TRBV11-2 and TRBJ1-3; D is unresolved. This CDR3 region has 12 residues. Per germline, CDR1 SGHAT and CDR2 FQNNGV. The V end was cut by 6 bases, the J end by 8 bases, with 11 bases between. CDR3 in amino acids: CASSRKRDTIYF. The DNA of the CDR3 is TGTGCCAGCAGTAGAAAGCGGGACACCATATATTTT.

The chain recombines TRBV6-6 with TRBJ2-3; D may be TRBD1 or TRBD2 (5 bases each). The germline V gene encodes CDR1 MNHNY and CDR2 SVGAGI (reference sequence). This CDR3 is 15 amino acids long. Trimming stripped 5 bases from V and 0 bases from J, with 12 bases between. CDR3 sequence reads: CASSLLGDSTDTQYF. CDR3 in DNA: TGTGCCAGCAGTCTCCTGGGGGATAGCACAGATACGCAGTATTTT.